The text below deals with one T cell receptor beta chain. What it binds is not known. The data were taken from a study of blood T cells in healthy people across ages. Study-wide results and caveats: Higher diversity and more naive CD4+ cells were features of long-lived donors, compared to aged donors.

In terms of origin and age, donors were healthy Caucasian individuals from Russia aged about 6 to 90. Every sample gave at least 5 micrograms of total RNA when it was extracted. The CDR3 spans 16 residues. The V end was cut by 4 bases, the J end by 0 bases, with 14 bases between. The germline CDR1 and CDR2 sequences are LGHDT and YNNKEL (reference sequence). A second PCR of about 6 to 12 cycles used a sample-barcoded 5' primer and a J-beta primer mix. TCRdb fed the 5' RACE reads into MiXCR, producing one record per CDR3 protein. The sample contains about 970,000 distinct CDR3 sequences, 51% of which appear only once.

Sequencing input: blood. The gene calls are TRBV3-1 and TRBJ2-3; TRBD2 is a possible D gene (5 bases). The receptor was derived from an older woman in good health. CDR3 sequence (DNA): TGTGCCAGCAGCCCCCTTCGGGGTCTGAGCACAGATACGCAGTATTTT. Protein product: CASSPLRGLSTDTQYF.